Sequencing of this T cell receptor beta chain was carried out in a study of T-cell memory formation after mild COVID-19. As to this clonotype: Its antigen remains unidentified.

A single record per CDR3 protein comes from TCRdb applying MiXCR to the 5' RACE reads. This sample carries tens of thousands of distinct CDR3 sequences, 6% to 8% of them seen once, and the ten largest clones take about 1.5%. This CDR3 region has 15 residues. Germline CDR1 and CDR2: LGHNA and YSLEER. Trimming took 4 bases from V and 3 from J; bases not matched to a gene: 4. Study results and limitations: Some responding clones appeared in pre-infection memory, suggesting cross-reactive memory joined. Later expanders leaned CD4+, whereas day 15 to 85 contracting clones were balanced CD4/CD8.

J is TRBJ2-3 and V is TRBV4-3; the match to TRBD1 covers 10 bases. The sequence derives from a man between 18 and 35 years old who had mild COVID-19 (a few samples of this study predate the infection). Cell type and time point are not known. Source material: PBMCs or a T cell subset sorted from them (not recorded which). The CDR3, as DNA: TGCGCCAGCAGCCCGACAGGGGGCCAGACAGATACGCAGTATTTT. It codes for CASSPTGGQTDTQYF.